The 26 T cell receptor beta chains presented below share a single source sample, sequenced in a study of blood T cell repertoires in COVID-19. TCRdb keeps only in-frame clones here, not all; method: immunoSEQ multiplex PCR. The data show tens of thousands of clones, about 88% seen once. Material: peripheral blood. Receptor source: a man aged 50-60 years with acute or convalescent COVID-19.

The CDR3 bases are TGTGCCAGCTCACTGGAGGGGCGCGGGGAAAAACTGTTTTTT. Translated: CASSLEGRGEKLFF. V gene TRBV28 combines with J gene TRBJ1-4; possible D gene TRBD1, 5 bases. This CDR3 has 14 residues. Trimming stripped 8 bases from V and 8 bases from J, with 18 bases between. Per the germline V gene, CDR1 is MDHEN and CDR2 is SYDVKM.

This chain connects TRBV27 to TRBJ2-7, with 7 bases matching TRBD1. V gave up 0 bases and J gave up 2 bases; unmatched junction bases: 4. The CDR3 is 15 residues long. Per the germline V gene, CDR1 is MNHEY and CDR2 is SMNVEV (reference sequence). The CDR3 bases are TGTGCCAGCAGTTTATCGACAGGGTTTACCTACGAGCAGTACTTC. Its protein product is CASSLSTGFTYEQYF.

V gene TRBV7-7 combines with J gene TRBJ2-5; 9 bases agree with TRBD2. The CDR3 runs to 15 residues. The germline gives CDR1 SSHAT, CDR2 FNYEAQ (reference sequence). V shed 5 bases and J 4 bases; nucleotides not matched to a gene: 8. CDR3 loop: CASSMRGGIGETQYF. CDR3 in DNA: TGTGCCAGCAGCATGCGGGGGGGCATTGGAGAGACCCAGTACTTC.

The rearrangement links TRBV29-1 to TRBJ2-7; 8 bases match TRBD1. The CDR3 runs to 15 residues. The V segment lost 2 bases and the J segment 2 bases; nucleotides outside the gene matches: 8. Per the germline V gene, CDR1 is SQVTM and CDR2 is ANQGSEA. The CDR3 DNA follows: TGCAGCGTTGAAAGAGGGGCAGGGGGCACCTACGAGCAGTACTTC. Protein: CSVERGAGGTYEQYF.

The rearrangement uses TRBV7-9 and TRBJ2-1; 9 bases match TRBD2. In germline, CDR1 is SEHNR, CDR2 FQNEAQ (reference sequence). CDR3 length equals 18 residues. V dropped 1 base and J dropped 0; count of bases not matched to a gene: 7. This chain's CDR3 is CASSLGYSGGVSYNEQFF. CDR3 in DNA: TGTGCCAGCAGCTTAGGTTATAGCGGGGGCGTCTCCTACAATGAGCAGTTCTTC.

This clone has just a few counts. The CDR3 loop reads CATSREPGGDQPQHF. CDR3 sequence (DNA): TGTGCCACCAGCAGAGAGCCAGGGGGCGATCAGCCCCAGCATTTT. This chain links TRBV15 with TRBJ1-5, with 8 nucleotides matching TRBD1. CDR1 is LNHNV, CDR2 YYDKDF, per germline (reference sequence). J was trimmed by 5 bases and V by 0 bases; bases with no gene match: 3. The CDR3 totals 15 residues.

The CDR3 DNA sequence: TGCGCCAGCAGCGGATACCGGGACAGGGTCAACGAGCAGTACTTC. Amino acids: CASSGYRDRVNEQYF. The chain has TRBV4-1 and TRBJ2-7; 9 nucleotides match TRBD1. The J segment lost 5 bases and the V segment lost 5 bases, leaving 10 bases of the junction unmatched. Germline V lookup: CDR1 MGHRA, CDR2 YSYEKL. The CDR3 is 15 residues long.

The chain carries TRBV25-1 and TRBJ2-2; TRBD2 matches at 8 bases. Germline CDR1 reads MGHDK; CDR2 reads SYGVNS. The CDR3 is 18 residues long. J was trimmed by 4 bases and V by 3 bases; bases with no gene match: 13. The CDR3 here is CASSESGLAGAPTGELFF. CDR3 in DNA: TGTGCCAGCAGTGAGTCCGGACTAGCCGGGGCGCCCACCGGGGAGCTGTTTTTT.

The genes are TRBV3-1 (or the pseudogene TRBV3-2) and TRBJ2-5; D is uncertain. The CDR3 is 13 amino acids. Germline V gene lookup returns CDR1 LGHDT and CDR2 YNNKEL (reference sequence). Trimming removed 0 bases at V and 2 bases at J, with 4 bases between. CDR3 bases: TGTGCCAGCAGCCAAGAACAACAAGAGACCCAGTACTTC. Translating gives CASSQEQQETQYF.

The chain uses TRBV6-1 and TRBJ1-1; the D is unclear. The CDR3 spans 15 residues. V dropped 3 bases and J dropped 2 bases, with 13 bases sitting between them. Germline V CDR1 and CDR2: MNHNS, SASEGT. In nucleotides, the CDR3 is TGTGCCAGCAGTGATGAGGGCAGAGCAAACACTGAAGCTTTCTTT. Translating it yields CASSDEGRANTEAFF.

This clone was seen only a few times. CDR3 DNA: TGTGCCAGCTCCCGTACAGGGGATTATGGCTACACCTTC. Translated, it gives CASSRTGDYGYTF. The rearrangement uses TRBV18 and TRBJ1-2; 7 bases fit TRBD1. The CDR3 has 13 residues. Unmatched junction bases numbered 6, after V lost 6 bases and J lost 5 bases. Per the germline V gene, CDR1 is KGHSH and CDR2 is LQKENI.

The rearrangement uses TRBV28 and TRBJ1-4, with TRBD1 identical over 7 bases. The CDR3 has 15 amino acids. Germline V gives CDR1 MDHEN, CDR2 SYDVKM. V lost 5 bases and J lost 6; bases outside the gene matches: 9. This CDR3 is CASSAELGTDEKLFF. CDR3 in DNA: TGTGCCAGCAGTGCGGAACTCGGGACAGATGAAAAACTGTTTTTT.

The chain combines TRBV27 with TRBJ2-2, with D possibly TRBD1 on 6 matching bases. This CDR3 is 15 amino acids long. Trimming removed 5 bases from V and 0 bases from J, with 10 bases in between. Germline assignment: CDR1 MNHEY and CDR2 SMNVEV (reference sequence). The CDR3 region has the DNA TGTGCCAGCAGTCCCGGACAGTCGAACACCGGGGAGCTGTTTTTT. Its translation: CASSPGQSNTGELFF.

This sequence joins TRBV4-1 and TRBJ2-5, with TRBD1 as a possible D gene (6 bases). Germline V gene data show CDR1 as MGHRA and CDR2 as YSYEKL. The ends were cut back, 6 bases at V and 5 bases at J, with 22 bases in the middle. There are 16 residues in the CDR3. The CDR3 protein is CASSPRGWLAWETQYF. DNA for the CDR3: TGCGCCAGCAGTCCTAGGGGGTGGCTAGCATGGGAGACCCAGTACTTC.

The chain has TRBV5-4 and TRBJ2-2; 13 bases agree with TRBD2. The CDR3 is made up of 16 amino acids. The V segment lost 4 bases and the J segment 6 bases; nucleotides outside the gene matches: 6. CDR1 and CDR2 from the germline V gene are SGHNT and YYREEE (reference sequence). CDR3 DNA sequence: TGTGCCAGCAGCAGGGGACTAGCGGGAACAGCCGGGGAGCTGTTTTTT. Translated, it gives CASSRGLAGTAGELFF.

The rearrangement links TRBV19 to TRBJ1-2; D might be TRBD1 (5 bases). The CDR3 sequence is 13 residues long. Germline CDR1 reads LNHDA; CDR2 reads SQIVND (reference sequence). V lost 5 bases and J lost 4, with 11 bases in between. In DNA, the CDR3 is TGTGCCAGTAGTCCGACAGTCCTCTATGGCTACACCTTC. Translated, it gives CASSPTVLYGYTF.

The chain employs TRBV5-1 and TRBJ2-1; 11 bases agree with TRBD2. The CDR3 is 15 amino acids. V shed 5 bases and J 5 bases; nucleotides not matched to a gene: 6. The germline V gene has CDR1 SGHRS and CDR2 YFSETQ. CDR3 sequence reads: CASSPTSGSHNEQFF. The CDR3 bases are TGCGCCAGCAGTCCTACTAGCGGGAGCCACAATGAGCAGTTCTTC.

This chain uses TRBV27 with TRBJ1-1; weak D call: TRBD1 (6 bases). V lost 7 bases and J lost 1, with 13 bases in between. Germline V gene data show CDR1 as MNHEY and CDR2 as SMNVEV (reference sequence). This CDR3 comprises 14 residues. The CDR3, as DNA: TGTGCCAGCAACAGGCAGGGGCCGAACACTGAAGCTTTCTTT. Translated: CASNRQGPNTEAFF.

CDR3 in amino acids: CASTLMTGVYNEQFF. CDR3 nucleotide sequence: TGTGCCAGCACCCTCATGACAGGGGTATACAATGAGCAGTTCTTC. The chain recombines TRBV6-5 with TRBJ2-1; 8 positions agree with TRBD1. J was trimmed by 4 bases and V by 7 bases; bases with no gene match: 9. This CDR3 is built from 15 residues. Germline V lookup: CDR1 MNHEY, CDR2 SVGAGI.

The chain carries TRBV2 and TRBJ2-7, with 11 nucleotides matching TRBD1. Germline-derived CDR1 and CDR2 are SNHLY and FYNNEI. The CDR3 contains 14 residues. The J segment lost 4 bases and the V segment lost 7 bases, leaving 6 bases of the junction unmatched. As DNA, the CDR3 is TGTGCCAGCAAATCCGGGACAGGGGGGTACGAGCAGTACTTC. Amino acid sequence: CASKSGTGGYEQYF.

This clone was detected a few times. The chain's CDR3 is CASSDAGGGEQYF. DNA for the CDR3: TGCGCCAGCAGTGACGCGGGAGGAGGCGAGCAGTACTTC. V and J are TRBV10-1 and TRBJ2-7, with 8 bases matching TRBD2. The CDR3 length is 13 residues. Germline V gene lookup returns CDR1 WNHNN and CDR2 SYGVQD (reference sequence). V dropped 3 bases and J dropped 6; count of bases not matched to a gene: 4.

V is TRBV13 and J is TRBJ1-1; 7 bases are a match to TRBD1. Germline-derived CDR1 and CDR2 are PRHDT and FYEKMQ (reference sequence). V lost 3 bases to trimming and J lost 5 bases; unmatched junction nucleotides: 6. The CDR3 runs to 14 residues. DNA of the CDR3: TGTGCCAGCAGCTTCACAGGGGTAAGGACTGAAGCTTTCTTT. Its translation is CASSFTGVRTEAFF.

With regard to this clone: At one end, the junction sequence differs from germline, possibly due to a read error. The CDR3 loop reads CASSLGQVEVKFF. The CDR3 DNA reads as TGTGCCAGCAGTCTGGGTCAAGTAGAGGTTAAATTCTTC. V is TRBV2 and J is TRBJ2-7; D uncertain. CDR1 SNHLY and CDR2 FYNNEI come from the germline V gene. The CDR3 is made up of 13 amino acids.

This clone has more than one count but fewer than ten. This chain's CDR3 is CASSPPAGPEKLFF. CDR3 bases: TGTGCCAGCTCACCACCGGCAGGCCCTGAAAAACTGTTTTTT. The chain combines TRBV18 with TRBJ1-4; D is uncertain. V lost 0 bases and J lost 7, with 9 bases in between. Germline V gene lookup returns CDR1 KGHSH and CDR2 LQKENI. The CDR3 has 14 residues.

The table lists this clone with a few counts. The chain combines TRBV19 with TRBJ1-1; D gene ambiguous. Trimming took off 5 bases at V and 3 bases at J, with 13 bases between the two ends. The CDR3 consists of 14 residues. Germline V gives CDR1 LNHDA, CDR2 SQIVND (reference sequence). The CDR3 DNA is TGTGCCAGTAGTTCGCCGGGGATGTACACTGAAGCTTTCTTT. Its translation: CASSSPGMYTEAFF. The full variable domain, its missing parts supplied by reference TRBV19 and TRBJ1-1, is DGGITQSPKYLFRKEGQNVTLSCEQNLNHDAMYWYRQDPGQGLRLIYYSQIVNDFQKGDIAEGYSVSREKKESFPLTVTSAQKNPTAFYLCASSSPGMYTEAFFGQGTRLTVV.

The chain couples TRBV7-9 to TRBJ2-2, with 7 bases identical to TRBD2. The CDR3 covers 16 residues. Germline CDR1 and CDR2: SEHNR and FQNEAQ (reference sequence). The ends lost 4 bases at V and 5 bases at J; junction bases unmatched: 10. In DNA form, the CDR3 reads TGTGCCAGCAGCTCCTCGGGAGGCCGGGCGACCGGGGAGCTGTTTTTT. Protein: CASSSSGGRATGELFF.